This TCR beta chain was observed in a study of T cell repertoires in cytomegalovirus infection. Study background: Public signatures in TCR beta pointed to CMV infection and matching HLA type.

Trimming removed 1 base at V and 6 bases at J, with 14 bases between. The CDR3 sequence is 16 residues long. Germline-derived CDR1 and CDR2 are KGHDR and SFDVKD. TCRdb recomputed calls from the reads with MiXCR, one row per CDR3 protein. The table lists more than 650,000 distinct CDR3 sequences, 35% to 45% of them singletons, with around 2.6% in the top ten. This clonotype was found a few times. The gene calls are TRBV24-1 and TRBJ2-2, with D perhaps matching TRBD2 (6 bases). What was sequenced was PBMCs. The receptor was isolated from a human donor in good health (CMV status not recorded). Some clones in this sample may be carry-over from other donors' samples. The CDR3 here is CATSDFTLTRPGELFF. As DNA, the CDR3 is TGTGCCACCAGTGATTTCACCTTGACTAGACCCGGGGAGCTGTTTTTT.